Included here is one T cell receptor (beta chain) sequence, with context. This record comes from a study of T cell changes during pregnancy in multiple sclerosis. CDR1 and CDR2 (germline): MDHEN, SYDVKM. This CDR3 region has 16 residues. Trimming took 2 bases from V and 5 from J; bases not matched to a gene: 7. Here immunoSEQ multiplex PCR was the method, and the copy in TCRdb shows in-frame clones only, minus some. The sample consists of roughly 100,000 clones, around 91% of them appearing once. The receptor comes from a female donor in good health, enrolled as a control in a pregnancy study. This chain links TRBV28 with TRBJ1-5; 9 bases agree with TRBD1. The starting material was peripheral blood, obtained after pregnancy. CDR3 nucleotides: TGTGCCAGCAGTTTAGGAACAGGGGGCTTATATCAGCCCCAGCATTTT. Translating gives CASSLGTGGLYQPQHF.